These 25 T cell receptor beta chains originate from one sample sequenced in a study of T-cell reconstitution after alpha-beta-depleted transplantation in children listed by TCRdb under 2016. This sample's treatment or condition label indicates: allogeneic hematopoietic cell transplantation with graft depleted of TCRalphabeta T cells and CD19 B cells. Library preparation used PCR. Sequencing used an Illumina HiSeq 2500. TCR library preparation used molecular barcoding, with unique molecular identifiers applied to normalize quantification of the TCRbeta repertoire. The raw public reads went through TCRdb reprocessing: fastp at Q25, MiXCR clone calling, in-frame beta chains kept. Identical CDR3 proteins give one entry, which carries the most common genes and DNA. Here the sample has about 1,000,000 distinct CDR3 sequences; roughly 31% occur a single time. Around 30% of the sample is held by the ten biggest clonotypes.

The material sequenced was PBMCs, mostly from graft donor cells, taken 360 days after TCRalphabeta/CD19-depleted stem cell transplant. The receptors shown here come from a boy under two years old who had a stem cell transplant for SCID, so the T cells may come from the graft donor.

This rearrangement joins TRBV5-1 to TRBJ1-4; a possible D gene is TRBD1 (6 bases). The CDR3 is 14 residues long. From germline, CDR1 is SGHRS and CDR2 YFSETQ. V dropped 3 bases and J dropped 6 bases, with 12 bases sitting between them. In DNA form, the CDR3 reads TGCGCCAGCAGCTCCACAGGGAGGGATGAAAAACTGTTTTTT. Its protein product is CASSSTGRDEKLFF.

V is TRBV29-1 and J is TRBJ2-5, with D perhaps matching TRBD2 (5 bases). Trimming stripped 4 bases from V and 3 bases from J, with 12 bases between. The CDR3 has 13 residues. Germline-derived CDR1 and CDR2 are SQVTM and ANQGSEA. The CDR3 sequence: CSVGRLTEETQYF. CDR3 coding DNA: TGCAGCGTTGGACGACTAACGGAAGAGACCCAGTACTTC.

The rearrangement uses TRBV5-1 and TRBJ2-1; D is unresolved. CDR1 is SGHRS, CDR2 YFSETQ, per germline. The CDR3 sequence is 14 residues long. V lost 4 bases and J lost 5, with 13 bases in between. CDR3 amino acids: CASSLTPDHNEQFF. Here the CDR3 DNA reads TGCGCCAGCAGCCTTACCCCGGACCACAATGAGCAGTTCTTC.

The chain links TRBV5-1 to TRBJ2-1; tentatively, D is TRBD1 (6 bases). Germline V gene data show CDR1 as SGHRS and CDR2 as YFSETQ. Trimming cost V 3 bases and J 6 bases, with 13 bases left between them. CDR3 length equals 14 residues. CDR3 nucleotides: TGCGCCAGCAGCTGGCCAGGACAGACCAATGAGCAGTTCTTC. Its translation: CASSWPGQTNEQFF.

This clonotype appeared a few times. The CDR3 is CASSLSANKFTDTQYF. Here the CDR3 DNA reads TGTGCCAGCAGTTTAAGTGCGAACAAATTCACAGATACGCAGTATTTT. The chain uses TRBV12-3 or TRBV12-4 and TRBJ2-3, with D unresolved. There are 16 residues in the CDR3. The germline V and J ends were trimmed by 2 bases and 2 bases, with 14 bases remaining between them.

This rearrangement joins TRBV27 to TRBJ1-1, with 8 bases lining up with TRBD1. The V and J ends lost 4 bases and 6 bases, in that order; junction bases with no gene match: 10. CDR3 length equals 15 residues. Germline values: CDR1 MNHEY, CDR2 SMNVEV (reference sequence). The CDR3 nucleotides read TGTGCCAGCAGTTCCCTCAGGGGGCTACGTGCTGAAGCTTTCTTT. Its protein is CASSSLRGLRAEAFF.

The chain recombines TRBV4-1 with TRBJ2-7; 9 bases agree with TRBD1. The CDR3 has 14 amino acids. Per the germline V gene, CDR1 is MGHRA and CDR2 is YSYEKL. V lost 4 bases to trimming and J lost 3 bases; unmatched junction nucleotides: 4. CDR3 nucleotides: TGCGCCAGCAGCCGGTTGGGACAGGGCTACGAGCAGTACTTC. Translation: CASSRLGQGYEQYF.

The genes are TRBV5-1 and TRBJ2-2; TRBD2 matches at 15 bases. Germline assignment: CDR1 SGHRS and CDR2 YFSETQ. Unmatched junction bases numbered 8, after V lost 1 base and J lost 4 bases. The CDR3 extends over 19 amino acids. In DNA form, the CDR3 reads TGCGCCAGCAGCTTGATGGGACTAGCGGGGGGTACACGCACCGGGGAGCTGTTTTTT. Translation gives CASSLMGLAGGTRTGELFF.

This clonotype was seen more than once but under ten times. This chain uses TRBV5-1 with TRBJ2-3; D not resolved. Germline CDR1 reads SGHRS; CDR2 reads YFSETQ. The V end was cut by 6 bases, the J end by 6 bases, with 14 bases between. This CDR3 comprises 13 residues. The CDR3 DNA follows: TGCGCCAGCACTAATCTGTGGTCGGATACGCAGTATTTT. Translation: CASTNLWSDTQYF.

The chain is built from TRBV7-9 and TRBJ2-1, with a possible D match to TRBD1 (5 bases). The CDR3 is 13 amino acids. V lost 5 bases, J lost 8 bases, and 13 bases lay in between. Germline loops: CDR1 SEHNR, CDR2 FQNEAQ (reference sequence). The CDR3 coding sequence is TGTGCCAGCAGCCGGACCTGGGGCGATGAGCAGTTCTTC. Translating it yields CASSRTWGDEQFF.

As concerns this clonotype: Mismatch with germline at one junction end may stem from a read error. The CDR3 sequence is CGAILGYEQYF. CDR3 DNA: TGCGGTGCTATCTTGGGCTACGAGCAGTACTTC. V and J are TRBV20-1 and TRBJ2-7; the D is unclear. The CDR3 length is 11 residues. Germline V CDR1 and CDR2: DFQATT, SNEGSKA (reference sequence).

This clonotype was recorded a few times. The gene calls are TRBV4-1 and TRBJ2-7; 13 bases align to TRBD2. CDR3 length: 17 amino acids. After removal of 4 bases from V and 2 bases from J, the junction contained 8 bases not matched to a gene. Germline lookup yields CDR1 MGHRA and CDR2 YSYEKL. Here the CDR3 reads CASSPRTSGGDTYEQYF. The CDR3 bases are TGCGCCAGCAGCCCCCGGACTAGCGGGGGTGATACCTACGAGCAGTACTTC.

The count of this clonotype is one. The J gene is TRBJ2-1, the V gene TRBV18; weak D call: TRBD1 (6 bases). This CDR3 spans 15 amino acids. Between the trimmed V and J ends, which lost 2 bases and 2 bases, there was a span of 10 bases. Germline lookup yields CDR1 KGHSH and CDR2 LQKENI. This chain's CDR3 is CASSPTGYTYNEQFF. CDR3 coding DNA: TGTGCCAGCTCACCAACAGGGTATACCTACAATGAGCAGTTCTTC.

The chain uses TRBV6-2 or TRBV6-3 and TRBJ2-1; 8 bases are shared with TRBD2. This CDR3 has 17 amino acids. J lost 0 bases, V lost 0 bases, and 4 bases had no gene match. Germline V CDR1 and CDR2: MNHEY, SVGEGT. The CDR3 DNA reads as TGTGCCAGCAGTTACTCTAACGGGGGGGTCTCCTACAATGAGCAGTTCTTC. Translation gives CASSYSNGGVSYNEQFF.

The chain couples TRBV24-1 to TRBJ2-7; D unresolved. Trimming cost V 0 bases and J 1 base, with 6 bases left between them. Germline V gene lookup returns CDR1 KGHDR and CDR2 SFDVKD. This CDR3 region has 14 residues. The CDR3 DNA sequence: TGTGCCACCAGTGATTTGCCCGAATCCTACGAGCAGTACTTC. Translating it yields CATSDLPESYEQYF.

In this sample, this clonotype turned up once. This chain connects TRBV7-2 to TRBJ2-1; possible D gene TRBD2, 6 bases. The germline V and J ends were trimmed by 1 base and 5 bases, with 9 bases remaining between them. Germline V gives CDR1 SGHTA, CDR2 FQGNSA. The length of the CDR3 is 14 residues. The CDR3 nucleotides read TGTGCCAGCAGCTTAGGCGGGGAGAACAATGAGCAGTTCTTC. It translates to CASSLGGENNEQFF.

The V gene is TRBV5-1, the J gene TRBJ2-7; the D call may be TRBD1 or TRBD2 (6 bases each). CDR3 size: 15 residues. Per germline, CDR1 SGHRS and CDR2 YFSETQ. Trimming took off 4 bases at V and 3 bases at J, with 17 bases between the two ends. The CDR3 nucleotides are TGCGCCAGCAGCGGCGAGGGGGGCCCCCTCTACGAGCAGTACTTC. Translation gives CASSGEGGPLYEQYF. Combining the CDR3 with reference TRBV5-1 and TRBJ2-7 gives the whole variable domain KAGVTQTPRYLIKTRGQQVTLSCSPISGHRSVSWYQQTPGQGLQFLFEYFSETQRNKGNFPGRFSGRQFSNSRSEMNVSTLELGDSALYLCASSGEGGPLYEQYFGPGTRLTVT.

The V and J genes are TRBV3-1 and TRBJ2-1, with D perhaps being TRBD1 or TRBD2 (6 bases each). This CDR3 comprises 17 residues. Germline V gene lookup returns CDR1 LGHDT and CDR2 YNNKEL (reference sequence). V was clipped by 4 bases and J by 4 bases, with 20 bases between them. CDR3 in amino acids: CASSPRPPGALYNEQFF. CDR3 in DNA: TGTGCCAGCAGCCCCCGCCCCCCGGGGGCCCTATACAATGAGCAGTTCTTC.

This clonotype was seen at least ten times. The CDR3 spells CASRGGGEETQYF. The CDR3 nucleotides read TGCGCCAGCAGAGGGGGCGGCGAGGAGACCCAGTACTTC. The chain is built from TRBV4-1 and TRBJ2-5, with 7 bases aligning to TRBD1. The CDR3 is made up of 13 amino acids. Germline CDR1 MGHRA, CDR2 YSYEKL. The trim removed 6 bases at V and 5 bases at J, leaving 6 bases unmatched.

This chain uses TRBV12-3 or TRBV12-4 with TRBJ1-1; tentatively, D is TRBD1 (5 bases). This CDR3 contains 14 residues. The ends were cut back, 4 bases at V and 6 bases at J, with 15 bases in the middle. In DNA form, the CDR3 reads TGTGCCAGCAGTTCAGTCAGGGTAAGGGCTGAAGCTTTCTTT. Protein: CASSSVRVRAEAFF.

The chain links TRBV29-1 to TRBJ2-1, with TRBD2 matching over 10 bases. CDR3 length: 16 amino acids. Germline-derived CDR1 and CDR2 are SQVTM and ANQGSEA. Trimming cost V 2 bases and J 3 bases; bases outside gene matches: 7. CDR3 bases: TGCAGCGTTGAATTACTAGCTAGCGGGGGCTACAATGAGCAGTTCTTC. This codes for CSVELLASGGYNEQFF.

CDR3: CASSFLAGGGDSTDTQYF. As DNA, the CDR3 is TGCGCCAGCAGCTTCCTAGCGGGGGGCGGAGATAGCACAGATACGCAGTATTTT. This rearrangement joins TRBV5-1 to TRBJ2-3; 11 nucleotides match TRBD2. V shed 2 bases, J shed 0 bases, and the junction held 8 bases outside the gene matches. The germline V gene encodes CDR1 SGHRS and CDR2 YFSETQ. The CDR3 runs 18 residues.

The genes are TRBV11-2 and TRBJ2-3; D gene unclear. This CDR3 comprises 15 residues. Trimming took off 2 bases at V and 6 bases at J, with 15 bases between the two ends. Looked up from germline, CDR1 is SGHAT and CDR2 is FQNNGV. CDR3 DNA: TGTGCCAGCAGCTTAACGATCCTGGACGGGGATACGCAGTATTTT. The encoded protein is CASSLTILDGDTQYF.

The chain carries TRBV4-1 and TRBJ2-1; D gene unclear. The length of the CDR3 is 14 residues. Germline V lookup: CDR1 MGHRA, CDR2 YSYEKL. Between the trimmed V and J ends, which lost 3 bases and 4 bases, there was a span of 10 bases. The CDR3 region is CASSHPSEYNEQFF. The CDR3 DNA is TGCGCCAGCAGCCACCCGTCAGAGTACAATGAGCAGTTCTTC.

This chain joins TRBV15 and TRBJ1-3; no clear D. CDR3 length equals 18 residues. In germline, CDR1 is LNHNV, CDR2 YYDKDF (reference sequence). Trimming took 0 bases from V and 0 from J, leaving 15 bases between them. The CDR3 DNA follows: TGTGCCACCAGCAGAGATCTTCAGTGGGAGTACTCTGGAAACACCATATATTTT. Translated, it gives CATSRDLQWEYSGNTIYF.